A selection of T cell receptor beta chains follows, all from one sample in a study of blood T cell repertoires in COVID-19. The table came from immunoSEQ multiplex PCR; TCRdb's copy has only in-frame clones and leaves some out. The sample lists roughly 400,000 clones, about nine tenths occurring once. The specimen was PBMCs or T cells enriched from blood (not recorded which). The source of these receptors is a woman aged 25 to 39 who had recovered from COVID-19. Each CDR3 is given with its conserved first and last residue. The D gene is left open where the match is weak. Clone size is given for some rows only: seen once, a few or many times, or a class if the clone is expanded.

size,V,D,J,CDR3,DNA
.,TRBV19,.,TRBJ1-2,CASSIFRGSPYGYTF,TGTGCCAGTAGTATCTTCAGGGGCAGTCCCTATGGCTACACCTTC
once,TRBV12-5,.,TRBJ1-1,CASGLQAGENTEAFF,TGTGCTAGTGGTTTACAGGCCGGCGAGAACACTGAAGCTTTCTTT
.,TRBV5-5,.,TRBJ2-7,CASSLVAPYEQYF,TGTGCCAGCAGCTTGGTGGCCCCCTACGAGCAGTACTTC
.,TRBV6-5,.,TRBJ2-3,CASREDSTDTQYF,TGTGCCAGCAGGGAGGACAGCACAGATACGCAGTATTTT
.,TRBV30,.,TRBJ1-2,CAWSVLQASYGYTF,TGTGCCTGGAGTGTACTGCAGGCCAGCTATGGCTACACCTTC
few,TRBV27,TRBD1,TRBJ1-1,CASSLSTGGASEAFF,TGTGCCAGCAGTTTATCGACAGGGGGCGCCTCTGAAGCTTTCTTT
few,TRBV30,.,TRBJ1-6,CAWSERSLHF,TGTGCCTGGAGTGAGCGGTCCCTCCACTTT
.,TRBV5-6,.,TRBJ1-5,CASSLGEIQPQHF,TGTGCCAGCAGCTTGGGAGAGATTCAGCCCCAGCATTTT
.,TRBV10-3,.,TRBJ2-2,CAFSKDSQNTGELFF,TGTGCCTTCTCAAAAGACTCCCAGAACACCGGGGAGCTGTTTTTT
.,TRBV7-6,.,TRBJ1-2,CASSWAGEASGYTF,TGTGCCAGCAGCTGGGCGGGGGAAGCGAGCGGCTACACCTTC
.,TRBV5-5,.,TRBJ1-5,CASSFSGDQPQHF,TGTGCCAGCAGCTTCTCCGGTGATCAGCCCCAGCATTTT
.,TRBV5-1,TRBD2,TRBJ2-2,CASSLVAGVVAGELFF,TGCGCCAGCAGCCTAGTAGCGGGAGTGGTCGCCGGGGAGCTGTTTTTT
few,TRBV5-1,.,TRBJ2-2,CASSRQSNTGELFF,TGCGCCAGCAGCCGACAGTCAAACACCGGGGAGCTGTTTTTT
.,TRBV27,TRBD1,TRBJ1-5,CASSPGQGISNQPQHF,TGTGCCAGCAGTCCGGGACAGGGGATTAGCAATCAGCCCCAGCATTTT
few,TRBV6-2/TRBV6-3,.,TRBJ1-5,CASSYTTRDQPQHF,TGTGCCAGCAGTTACACCACCAGGGATCAGCCCCAGCATTTT
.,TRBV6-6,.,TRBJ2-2,CASSYEGAGELFF,TGTGCCAGCAGTTACGAAGGGGCCGGGGAGCTGTTTTTT
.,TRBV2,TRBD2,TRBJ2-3,CASSDTSGRPSDTQYF,TGTGCCAGCAGTGATACTAGCGGGAGACCATCAGATACGCAGTATTTT
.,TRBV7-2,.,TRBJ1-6,CASSFVIRDSPLHF,TGTGCCAGCAGCTTTGTCATTAGAGATTCACCCCTCCACTTT
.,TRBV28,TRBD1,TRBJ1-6,CASNSGQIPYNSPLHF,TGTGCCAGCAACTCGGGACAGATCCCTTATAATTCACCCCTCCACTTT
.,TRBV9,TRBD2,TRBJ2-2,CASSVGTSGGTGELFF,TGTGCCAGCAGCGTAGGGACTAGCGGGGGAACCGGGGAGCTGTTTTTT
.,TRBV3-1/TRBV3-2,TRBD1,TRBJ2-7,CASSSSRGQVPLVEQYF,TGTGCCAGCAGCAGCTCGCGGGGACAGGTCCCTCTAGTCGAGCAGTACTTC
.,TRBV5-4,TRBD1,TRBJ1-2,CASRYRGGGYGYTF,TGTGCCAGCCGCTACAGGGGTGGGGGATATGGCTACACCTTC
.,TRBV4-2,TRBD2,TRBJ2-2,CASSQRLASGELFF,TGTGCCAGCAGCCAGCGACTAGCAAGTGGGGAGCTGTTTTTT
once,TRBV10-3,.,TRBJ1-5,CAISESDYSNQPQHF,TGTGCCATCAGTGAATCAGATTATAGCAATCAGCCCCAGCATTTT
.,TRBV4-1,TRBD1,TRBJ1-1,CASSQVAGGGNTEAFF,TGCGCCAGCAGCCAAGTGGCAGGGGGAGGGAACACTGAAGCTTTCTTT
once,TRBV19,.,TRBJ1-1,CASSSRGRNTEAFF,TGTGCCAGTAGCAGTAGGGGGAGGAACACTGAAGCTTTCTTT
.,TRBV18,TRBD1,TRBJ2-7,CASSQDRGDEQYF,TGTGCCAGCTCACAGGACAGGGGCGACGAGCAGTACTTC
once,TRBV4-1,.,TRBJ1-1,CASSQEYYTEAFF,TGCGCCAGCAGCCAAGAGTACTACACTGAAGCTTTCTTT
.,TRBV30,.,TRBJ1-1,CAWRLPGTHTEAFF,TGTGCCTGGAGGCTTCCCGGGACACACACTGAAGCTTTCTTT
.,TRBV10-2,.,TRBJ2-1,CASSEGLANEQFF,TGCGCCAGCAGTGAGGGGCTAGCAAATGAGCAGTTCTTC
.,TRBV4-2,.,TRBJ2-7,CASSSLLDGSYEQYF,TGTGCCAGCAGCTCCCTGCTGGACGGGAGCTACGAGCAGTACTTC
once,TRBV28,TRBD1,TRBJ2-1,CASTPIPRDRVYNEQFF,TGTGCCAGCACCCCAATCCCCCGGGACAGAGTTTACAATGAGCAGTTCTTC
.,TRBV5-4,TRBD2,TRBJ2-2,CASSPGLAGGVGELFF,TGTGCCAGCAGCCCTGGACTAGCGGGAGGGGTCGGGGAGCTGTTTTTT
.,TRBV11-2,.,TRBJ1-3,CASGGARTGNTIYF,TGTGCCAGCGGGGGGGCCAGAACTGGAAACACCATATATTTT
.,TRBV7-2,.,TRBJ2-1,CASSLFSSYNEQFF,TGTGCCAGCAGCCTATTTAGTTCCTACAATGAGCAGTTCTTC
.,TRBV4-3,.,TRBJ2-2,CASSQGRITRAATGELFF,TGCGCCAGCAGCCAAGGCCGGATTACCAGGGCGGCTACCGGGGAGCTGTTTTTT
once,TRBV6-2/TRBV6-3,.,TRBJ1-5,CASSQGPPQHF,TGTGCCAGCAGCCAGGGGCCCCCCCAGCATTTT
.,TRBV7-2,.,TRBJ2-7,CASSLGAVIYEQYF,TGTGCCAGCAGCTTAGGAGCGGTGATCTACGAGCAGTACTTC
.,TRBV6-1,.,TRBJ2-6,CASSDTGSGANVLTF,TGTGCCAGCAGTGACACAGGGAGCGGGGCCAACGTCCTGACTTTC
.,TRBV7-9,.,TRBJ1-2,CASSRIGGGYTF,TGTGCCAGCAGCCGTATCGGCGGGGGCTACACCTTC
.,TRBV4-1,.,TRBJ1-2,CASSQQGRQGYTF,TGCGCCAGCAGCCAACAGGGCCGGCAAGGCTACACCTTC
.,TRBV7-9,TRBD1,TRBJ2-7,CASSRLTGFEQYF,TGTGCCAGCAGCCGACTGACAGGGTTCGAGCAGTACTTC
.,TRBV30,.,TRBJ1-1,CAWGHPGRTEAFF,TGTGCCTGGGGACACCCCGGGAGGACTGAAGCTTTCTTT
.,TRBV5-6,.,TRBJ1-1,CASSFSLTEAFF,TGTGCCAGCAGCTTCTCTCTGACAGAAGCTTTCTTT
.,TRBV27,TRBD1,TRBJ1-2,CASRSGQVGSGYTF,TGTGCCAGCAGATCAGGACAGGTGGGGAGTGGCTACACCTTC
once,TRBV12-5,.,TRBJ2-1,CASGFPPSNEQFF,TGTGCTAGTGGTTTCCCCCCCAGTAATGAGCAGTTCTTC
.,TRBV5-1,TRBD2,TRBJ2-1,CASSPGLAGGPGNEQFF,TGCGCCAGCAGCCCGGGACTAGCGGGGGGGCCAGGAAATGAGCAGTTCTTC
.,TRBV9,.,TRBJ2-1,CASKGDWDNEQFF,TGTGCCAGCAAGGGGGATTGGGACAATGAGCAGTTCTTC
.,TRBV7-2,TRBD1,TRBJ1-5,CASSLTGGFNQPQHF,TGTGCCAGCAGCTTGACAGGGGGTTTCAATCAGCCCCAGCATTTT
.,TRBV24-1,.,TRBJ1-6,CARYWVAGRSPLHF,TGTGCCCGTTACTGGGTGGCAGGGAGGTCACCCCTCCACTTT
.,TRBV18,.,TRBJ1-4,CASSVGGEKLFF,TGTGCCAGCTCGGTAGGAGGTGAAAAACTGTTTTTT
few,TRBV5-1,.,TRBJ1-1,CASSFGGFPTLNTEAFF,TGCGCCAGCAGCTTTGGGGGGTTTCCAACGTTGAACACTGAAGCTTTCTTT
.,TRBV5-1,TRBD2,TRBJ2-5,CASSEIAGAGTQYF,TGCGCCAGCAGCGAAATAGCGGGAGCGGGGACCCAGTACTTC
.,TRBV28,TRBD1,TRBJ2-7,CASSLDRVRLDEQYF,TGTGCCAGCAGTCTGGACAGGGTGAGGCTCGACGAGCAGTACTTC
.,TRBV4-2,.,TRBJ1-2,CASSQDGGPDYGYTF,TGTGCCAGCAGCCAAGACGGGGGGCCGGACTATGGCTACACCTTC
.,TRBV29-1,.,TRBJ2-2,CSVEGLSGELFF,TGCAGCGTTGAAGGCCTATCGGGGGAGCTGTTTTTT
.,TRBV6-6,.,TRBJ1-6,CASWGGSVTLHF,TGTGCCAGCTGGGGGGGTTCTGTCACCCTCCACTTT
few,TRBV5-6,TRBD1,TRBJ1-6,CASTQADRGDSPLHF,TGTGCCAGCACTCAAGCAGACAGGGGCGATTCACCCCTCCACTTT
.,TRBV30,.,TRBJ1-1,CAWTPGNTEAFF,TGTGCCTGGACCCCAGGGAACACTGAAGCTTTCTTT
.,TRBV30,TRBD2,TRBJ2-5,CAWSGAPGLGDETQYF,TGTGCCTGGAGTGGGGCCCCGGGACTAGGAGATGAGACCCAGTACTTC